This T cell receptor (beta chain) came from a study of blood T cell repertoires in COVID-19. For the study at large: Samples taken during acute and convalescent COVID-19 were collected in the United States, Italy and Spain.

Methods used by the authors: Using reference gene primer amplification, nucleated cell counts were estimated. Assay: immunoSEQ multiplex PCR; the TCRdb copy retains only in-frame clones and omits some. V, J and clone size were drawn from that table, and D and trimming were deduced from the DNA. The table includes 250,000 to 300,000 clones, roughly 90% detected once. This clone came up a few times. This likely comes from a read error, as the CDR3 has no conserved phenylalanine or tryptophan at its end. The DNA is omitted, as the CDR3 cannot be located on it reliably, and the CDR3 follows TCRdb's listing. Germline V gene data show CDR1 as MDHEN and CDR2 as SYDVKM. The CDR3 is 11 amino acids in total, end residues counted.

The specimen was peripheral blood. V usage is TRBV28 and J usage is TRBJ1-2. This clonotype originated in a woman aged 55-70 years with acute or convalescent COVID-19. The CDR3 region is CASSSASGLIS.